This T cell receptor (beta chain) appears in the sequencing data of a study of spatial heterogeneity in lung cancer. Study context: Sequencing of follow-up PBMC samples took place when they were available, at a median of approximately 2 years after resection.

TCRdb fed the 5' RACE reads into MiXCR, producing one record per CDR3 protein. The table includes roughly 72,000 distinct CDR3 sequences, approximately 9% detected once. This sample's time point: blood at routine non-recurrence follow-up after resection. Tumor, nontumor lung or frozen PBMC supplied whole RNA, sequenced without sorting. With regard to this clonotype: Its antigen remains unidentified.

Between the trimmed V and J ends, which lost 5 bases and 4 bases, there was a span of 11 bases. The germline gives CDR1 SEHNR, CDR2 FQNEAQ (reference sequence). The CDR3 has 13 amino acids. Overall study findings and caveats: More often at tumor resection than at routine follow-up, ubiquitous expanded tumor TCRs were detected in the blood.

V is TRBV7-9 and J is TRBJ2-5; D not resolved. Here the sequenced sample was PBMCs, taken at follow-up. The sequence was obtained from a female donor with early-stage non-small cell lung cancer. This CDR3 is CASSEFSGETQYF. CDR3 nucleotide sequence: TGTGCCAGCAGCGAGTTCTCGGGAGAGACCCAGTACTTC.